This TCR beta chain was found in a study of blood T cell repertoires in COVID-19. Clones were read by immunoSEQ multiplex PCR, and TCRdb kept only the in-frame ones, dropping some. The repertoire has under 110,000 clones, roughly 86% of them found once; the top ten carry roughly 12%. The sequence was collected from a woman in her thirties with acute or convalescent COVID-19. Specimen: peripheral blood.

The CDR3 reads CASGRGTEAFF. The CDR3 nucleotides are TGTGCCTCCGGCAGAGGGACTGAAGCTTTCTTT. This chain uses TRBV2 with TRBJ1-1; D is uncertain. In germline, CDR1 is SNHLY, CDR2 FYNNEI. The germline V and J ends were trimmed by 11 bases and 5 bases, with 12 bases remaining between them. This CDR3 has 11 amino acids. Looking up the rest from reference TRBV2 and TRBJ1-1 gives the full variable domain: EPEVTQTPSHQVTQMGQEVILRCVPISNHLYFYWYRQILGQKVEFLVSFYNNEISEKSEIFDDQFSVERPDGSNFTLKIRSTKLEDSAMYFCASGRGTEAFFGQGTRLTVV.